These 11 T cell receptor beta chains share one sample of origin, sequenced in a study of spatial heterogeneity in lung cancer (dated by TCRdb to the late 2010s). Findings and caveats that apply to the study as a whole: The tumor nonsynonymous mutation count correlated with the number of expanded alpha and beta TCRs within the tumor.

According to the study, the label for this sample's time point signals: sample taken at primary tumor resection. Libraries were built with 5' RACE. The reads were generated on a NextSeq 500. The public reads were quality trimmed at Q25 with fastp and then assembled into clones with MiXCR by TCRdb, keeping productive beta chains. Records with the same CDR3 protein are collapsed into one entry carrying the most frequent genes and DNA. Here the sample has 10,000 or so distinct CDR3 sequences; 12% occur a single time. The ten top clones hold under 12% of the sample. Their recognized antigens are unknown. Sequencing used lung tumor tissue, obtained at surgery. These receptors all stem from a male donor with early-stage non-small cell lung cancer.

Within the sample, this clonotype is medium-sized. The chain's CDR3 is CASSSGLAGVAVDTQYF. Written as DNA, the CDR3 is TGTGCCAGCAGCTCAGGACTAGCGGGAGTAGCTGTAGATACGCAGTATTTT. The V call is TRBV7-9, the J call TRBJ2-3, with 13 bases identical to TRBD2. Trimming took 4 bases from V and 5 from J; bases not matched to a gene: 9. The CDR3 covers 17 residues. Germline CDR1 and CDR2: SEHNR and FQNEAQ (reference sequence).

This clonotype was observed at least ten times. The genes are TRBV20-1 and TRBJ2-3; 12 bases align to TRBD2. Germline CDR1 is DFQATT and CDR2 is SNEGSKA (reference sequence). V trimming: 5 bases; J trimming: 6 bases; junction bases outside the gene matches: 6. The CDR3 has 14 amino acids. The CDR3 is CSAVLAGGPDTQYF. The CDR3 coding sequence is TGCAGTGCTGTCCTAGCGGGAGGGCCCGATACGCAGTATTTT.

This clonotype is deemed medium-sized. This sequence joins TRBV18 and TRBJ2-1; tentatively, D is TRBD1 (6 bases). V was trimmed by 5 bases and J by 15 bases, leaving 17 bases between them. The CDR3 runs to 12 residues. Per germline, CDR1 KGHSH and CDR2 LQKENI. CDR3 sequence reads: CASSRPQGRLFF. The CDR3 coding sequence is TGTGCCAGCTCAAGACCTCAGGGGCGTCTGTTCTTC. Variable domain in full (rest from reference TRBV18 and TRBJ2-1): NAGVMQNPRHLVRRRGQEARLRCSPMKGHSHVYWYRQLPEEGLKFMVYLQKENIIDESGMPKERFSAEFPKEGPSILRIQQVVRGDSAAYFCASSRPQGRLFFGPGTRLTVL.

This clonotype has ten or more counts. The V call is TRBV12-3 or TRBV12-4, the J call TRBJ2-1; D is unclear. Between the trimmed V and J ends, which lost 5 bases and 0 bases, there was a span of 5 bases. CDR3 length: 13 amino acids. In DNA form, the CDR3 reads TGTGCCAGCAGTCCCAGCTCCTACAATGAGCAGTTCTTC. It is translated as CASSPSSYNEQFF.

Sample share makes this clonotype medium-sized. This chain uses TRBV5-4 with TRBJ2-1, with D hard to call. The CDR3 runs to 14 residues. V was cut by 0 bases and J by 5 bases, with 9 bases left in between. The germline V gene has CDR1 SGHNT and CDR2 YYREEE (reference sequence). Here the CDR3 DNA reads TGTGCCAGCAGCTTGGCGGTCATAAACAATGAGCAGTTCTTC. Its translation is CASSLAVINNEQFF. The variable domain in full, completed from reference TRBV5-4 and TRBJ2-1, reads ETGVTQSPTHLIKTRGQQVTLRCSSQSGHNTVSWYQQALGQGPQFIFQYYREEENGRGNFPPRFSGLQFPNYSSELNVNALELDDSALYLCASSLAVINNEQFFGPGTRLTVL.

In this sample, this clonotype turned up many times. This chain joins TRBV18 and TRBJ2-5, with D perhaps matching TRBD2 (5 bases). The CDR3 consists of 13 residues. V lost 6 bases, J lost 2 bases, and 10 bases lay in between. Germline V CDR1 and CDR2: KGHSH, LQKENI. The DNA of the CDR3 is TGTGCCAGCTCGACGGGATCACAAGAGACCCAGTACTTC. This codes for CASSTGSQETQYF.

This clonotype was picked up a small number of times. This may be a read error: a much more frequent sequence differs by one nucleotide. This sequence joins TRBV12-3 or TRBV12-4 and TRBJ1-1; 7 bases fit TRBD1. J gave up 6 bases and V 3 bases, and 7 bases lay outside the gene matches. This CDR3 has 14 amino acids. The CDR3 DNA sequence: TGTGCCAGCAGTTTCAGCCAGGGGGGGGCTGAAGCTTTCTTT. This sequence encodes CASSFSQGGAEAFF.

This clonotype was seen at least ten times. The chain carries TRBV19 and TRBJ2-7, with 7 positions matching TRBD1. V lost 0 bases and J lost 1; bases outside the gene matches: 3. The germline gives CDR1 LNHDA, CDR2 SQIVND (reference sequence). The CDR3 runs 15 residues. The CDR3 loop is CASSIDTGQSYEQYF. The CDR3 DNA sequence: TGTGCCAGTAGTATAGATACGGGACAGTCCTACGAGCAGTACTTC.

In its sample, this clonotype is medium-sized. The rearrangement joins TRBV7-2 to TRBJ2-7, with D unclear. Trimming took 7 bases from V and 7 from J, leaving 14 bases between them. The CDR3 is made up of 12 amino acids. Germline V lookup: CDR1 SGHTA, CDR2 FQGNSA. In DNA, the CDR3 is TGTGCCAGCAACACTTTCACAGAAGAGCAGTACTTC. Its protein product is CASNTFTEEQYF.

This clonotype showed up many times. The rearrangement uses TRBV11-2 and TRBJ2-1; D could derive from TRBD1 or TRBD2 (5 bases each). This CDR3 spans 18 amino acids. Trimming stripped 5 bases from V and 1 base from J, with 21 bases between. CDR1 and CDR2 (germline): SGHAT, FQNNGV. The CDR3 DNA reads TGTGCCAGCAGCGGCCCTAAAGGACGGGGCCCATCCTACAATGAGCAGTTCTTC. The encoded protein is CASSGPKGRGPSYNEQFF. The variable domain in full, completed from reference TRBV11-2 and TRBJ2-1, reads EAGVAQSPRYKIIEKRQSVAFWCNPISGHATLYWYQQILGQGPKLLIQFQNNGVVDDSQLPKDRFSAERLKGVDSTLKIQPAKLEDSAVYLCASSGPKGRGPSYNEQFFGPGTRLTVL.

This clonotype was counted ten times or more. The chain recombines TRBV20-1 with TRBJ2-2; 9 bases map to TRBD2. CDR3 length equals 14 residues. The junction had 5 bases not matched to a gene; V was cut back by 3 bases and J by 6 bases. The germline V gene has CDR1 DFQATT and CDR2 SNEGSKA (reference sequence). The CDR3 sequence: CSARGTSSPGELFF. CDR3 nucleotide sequence: TGCAGTGCTAGGGGGACTAGCAGTCCCGGGGAGCTGTTTTTT.